Shown below are 2 T cell receptor beta chains from a single sample sequenced in a study of blood T cell repertoires in COVID-19. The method was immunoSEQ multiplex PCR; TCRdb's version includes in-frame clones alone and lacks a portion of them. The profile shows about 370,000 clones, 80% to 90% of them singletons. The sample comprised PBMCs or T cells enriched from blood (not recorded which). The receptor set was obtained from a man aged 18 to 29 who had recovered from COVID-19.

A word on this clone: Other DNA sequences from this sample encode an identical CDR3 as well. The chain has TRBV29-1 and TRBJ1-1; D gene uncertain. The CDR3 spans 13 residues. Trimming took off 4 bases at V and 1 base at J, with 10 bases between the two ends. The germline V gene has CDR1 SQVTM and CDR2 ANQGSEA. CDR3 bases: TGCAGCGTTGTACGAGGGTCGAACACTGAAGCTTTCTTT. Protein: CSVVRGSNTEAFF.

The rearrangement uses TRBV15 and TRBJ1-2; D not resolved. V was cut by 1 base and J by 2 bases, with 14 bases left in between. Germline V gene sequence: CDR1 LNHNV, CDR2 YYDKDF (reference sequence). The length of the CDR3 is 16 residues. CDR3 DNA: TGTGCCACCAGCAGAGGTGCGACACCCATGAACTATGGCTACACCTTC. Its translation: CATSRGATPMNYGYTF.